A selection of T cell receptor beta chains follows, all from one sample in a study of T cell repertoires in cytomegalovirus infection. Their antigens are not known. TCRdb itself ran the reads through MiXCR, one entry per CDR3 protein. There are roughly 120,000 distinct CDR3 sequences in the sample; over 30% occur only once, and about 40% lies in the top ten. The sequencing here drew on CD8+ T cells from cultured PBMCs, taken from culture after CMV antigen stimulation. The receptor set was obtained from a human donor in good health (CMV status not recorded). Some clones in this sample may be carry-over from other donors' samples. CDR3s include the opening cysteine and the closing phenylalanine or tryptophan. D genes are given only for firm matches. Not all rows give a size; the values are once, few, many and, for expanded clones, a class.

CDR3 DNA	CDR3 protein	clone size	D gene	V gene	J gene
TGTGCCAGCAGTTACCCGGAGACTAGCGGGGGGCCCACAGATACGCAGTATTTT	CASSYPETSGGPTDTQYF	few	TRBD2	TRBV6-2/TRBV6-3	TRBJ2-3
TGCAGTGCGCGCGACAGGGTTTCCACCGGGGAGCTGTTTTTT	CSARDRVSTGELFF	few	TRBD1	TRBV20-1	TRBJ2-2
TGTGCCAGCAGCCCTTTCCTCGGAGGTACGCAGTATTTT	CASSPFLGGTQYF	few	-	TRBV7-2	TRBJ2-3
TGCAGTGCTAGTTCTGACTCAGGGGAATTCTACGAGCAGTACTTC	CSASSDSGEFYEQYF	-	-	TRBV20-1	TRBJ2-7
TGCGCCAGCAGCCACTACCCGACAGGGATAGGGTCCTACGAGCAGTACTTC	CASSHYPTGIGSYEQYF	-	TRBD1	TRBV4-1	TRBJ2-7
TGTGCCAGCAGAGGGGGGGGGCGGTACAATGAGCAGTTCTTC	CASRGGGRYNEQFF	-	-	TRBV27	TRBJ2-1
TGTGCCAGCAGTGATTCTGAAAAACTGTTTTTT	CASSDSEKLFF	few	-	TRBV25-1	TRBJ1-4
TGTGCCAGCAGTGAATGGACGAGTGCCTACGAGCAGTACTTC	CASSEWTSAYEQYF	-	-	TRBV6-1	TRBJ2-7
TGTGCCAGCAGCTTAAGCGGCGGCAGCTCTGGGGCCAACGTCCTGACTTTC	CASSLSGGSSGANVLTF	-	-	TRBV7-3	TRBJ2-6
TGTGCCAGCAGAAACACCGGGGAGCTGTTTTTT	CASRNTGELFF	few	-	TRBV7-6	TRBJ2-2
TGTGCCAGCAGTGAGGGTGGCGAGGAAGCCTACAATGAGCAGTTCTTC	CASSEGGEEAYNEQFF	-	-	TRBV2	TRBJ2-1
TGTGCCAGCAGTTTTAGCGGGGGGCTCATTGGAGATACGCAGTATTTT	CASSFSGGLIGDTQYF	-	TRBD2	TRBV28	TRBJ2-3
TGTGCCACCGCGGCCTCATCGACAGGGAATGGCTACACCTTC	CATAASSTGNGYTF	-	TRBD1	TRBV6-1	TRBJ1-2
TGCAGTGCTCTAGACAGGGACTACAATGAGCAGTTCTTC	CSALDRDYNEQFF	few	TRBD1	TRBV20-1	TRBJ2-1
TGTGCCAGCAGTGAATACGGGGGGGCCTCCACTGAAGCTTTCTTT	CASSEYGGASTEAFF	few	-	TRBV25-1	TRBJ1-1
TGTGCCAGCAGCTCGACCGGCCGTGGCTACACCTTC	CASSSTGRGYTF	many	-	TRBV7-9	TRBJ1-2
TGTGCCAGCAGCCAAATCAATGTACTTCAGGGTCCAACTAATGAAAAACTGTTTTTT	CASSQINVLQGPTNEKLFF	-	-	TRBV28	TRBJ1-4
TGTGCTAGTGCGGGCCGAGACACGTACACTGAAGCTTTCTTT	CASAGRDTYTEAFF	many	-	TRBV12-5	TRBJ1-1
TGTGCCAGTTCCCCCTCGTCTCGTACGGGTTACGAGCAGTACTTC	CASSPSSRTGYEQYF	-	-	TRBV19	TRBJ2-7
TGCGCCAGCAGCCAAGCGAACACACAGGGGGCCGCTGAAGCTTTCTTT	CASSQANTQGAAEAFF	-	TRBD1	TRBV4-1	TRBJ1-1
TGTGCCAGCAGCTTATCTGGGACACAGCCCCATTTTGAGTATTTT	CASSLSGTQPHFEYF	few	-	TRBV7-9	TRBJ2-3
TGTGCCAGCAGTTACGGTGGGGAGCTGTTTTTT	CASSYGGELFF	-	-	TRBV6-2/TRBV6-3	TRBJ2-2
TGTGCCAGCAGCCAAGGCGTGACATCCTATGGCTACACCTTC	CASSQGVTSYGYTF	once	-	TRBV14	TRBJ1-2
TGTGCCAGCAAATTCAGGGAGGGTAGTGGTAATGAAAAACTGTTTTTT	CASKFREGSGNEKLFF	many	-	TRBV6-5	TRBJ1-4
TGTGCCAGCAGCTTGAAGGGACACCCGAGAGATGGCTACACCTTC	CASSLKGHPRDGYTF	-	-	TRBV7-9	TRBJ1-2
TGTGCCAGCAGTACAGGGTACACTGAAGCTTTCTTT	CASSTGYTEAFF	few	-	TRBV6-2/TRBV6-3	TRBJ1-1
TGTGCCAGCAGCGGTAGGAGCCGCTTGATGAACACTGAAGCTTTCTTT	CASSGRSRLMNTEAFF	few	-	TRBV7-9	TRBJ1-1
TGTGCCAGCAGCGGACAGTCTCCTTTGCTTGGCTACACCTTC	CASSGQSPLLGYTF	-	-	TRBV6-2/TRBV6-3	TRBJ1-2
TGTGCCAGCAGCCATATCGACTATGGCTACACCTTC	CASSHIDYGYTF	-	-	TRBV4-2	TRBJ1-2
TGTGCCAGCAGGTCCCCCGGGGCCACTAATGAAAAACTGTTTTTT	CASRSPGATNEKLFF	-	-	TRBV12-3/TRBV12-4	TRBJ1-4
TGCGCCAGCAGCCAGGGGAGGGACACCGGGGAGCTGTTTTTT	CASSQGRDTGELFF	-	TRBD2	TRBV4-1	TRBJ2-2
TGTGCCAGCAGCAGGACAGGGAGCAATTCACCCCTCCACTTT	CASSRTGSNSPLHF	-	TRBD1	TRBV7-6	TRBJ1-6
TGTGCCAGCAGCCCTACAAGGGGGGAGTACGGCTATGGCTACACCTTC	CASSPTRGEYGYGYTF	many	-	TRBV6-2/TRBV6-3	TRBJ1-2
TGCGCCAGCAGCCAAGGAACCGGGGGACAAGAGACCCAGTACTTC	CASSQGTGGQETQYF	few	-	TRBV4-3	TRBJ2-5
TGTGCCAGCAGCCCCCATGGTACCTCCTACAATGAGCAGTTCTTC	CASSPHGTSYNEQFF	-	-	TRBV7-9	TRBJ2-1
TGTGCCAGCAGCTCAGCTCGGGGAAGCGTAAACACCGGGGAGCTGTTTTTT	CASSSARGSVNTGELFF	few	-	TRBV7-2	TRBJ2-2
TGTGCCAGCAGCACCCGGACTAGCGGGGTTGCGCAGTATTTT	CASSTRTSGVAQYF	few	TRBD2	TRBV7-9	TRBJ2-3
TGTGCCAGCTCACCACCGACGGAGACCCAGTACTTC	CASSPPTETQYF	once	-	TRBV18	TRBJ2-5
TGTGCCAGCAGTACCGCGTGGGAGACCCAGTACTTC	CASSTAWETQYF	many	-	TRBV7-6	TRBJ2-5
TGTGCCAGTAGTATGACTAGCGGGGGCCCCTACGAGCAGTACTTC	CASSMTSGGPYEQYF	-	TRBD2	TRBV19	TRBJ2-7
TGTGCCAGCAGCCGAGGGGAGACCTACGAGCAGTACTTC	CASSRGETYEQYF	many	-	TRBV7-8	TRBJ2-7
TGTGCCAGCAGCGGAGGGGGACAGTCTGGAAACACCATATATTTT	CASSGGGQSGNTIYF	-	TRBD1	TRBV9	TRBJ1-3
TGTGCCAGCAGCTCAGGGTTATGGGGAGAAACCACAGATACGCAGTATTTT	CASSSGLWGETTDTQYF	few	-	TRBV7-9	TRBJ2-3
TGTGCCAGCAGAAACGAAAATTCCTACGAGCAGTACTTC	CASRNENSYEQYF	-	-	TRBV6-6	TRBJ2-7
TGCGCCAGCAGCCGGCAACAGAGAAATTCACCCCTCCACTTT	CASSRQQRNSPLHF	many	-	TRBV4-3	TRBJ1-6
TGTGCCAGCATGATCGGGGCCCCCTACAATGAGCAGTTCTTC	CASMIGAPYNEQFF	few	-	TRBV28	TRBJ2-1
TGTGCCAGTAGCCAAAGTGGAGTGGGAGCCTACGAGCAGTACTTC	CASSQSGVGAYEQYF	-	-	TRBV19	TRBJ2-7
TGTGCCAGCAGTTTAGCTCAGGGGGGACAGGGAGTGGAAAAACTGTTTTTT	CASSLAQGGQGVEKLFF	-	TRBD1	TRBV12-3/TRBV12-4	TRBJ1-4